These 14 T cell receptor beta chains were sequenced from one sample in a study of CD8 T cells in ankylosing spondylitis (dated by TCRdb to 2016 to 2017). Library construction relied on 5' RACE. Sequencing instrument: Illumina HiSeq 2500. The public sequencing data were trimmed at Q25 with fastp and processed into clonotypes with MiXCR by TCRdb, which kept only in-frame beta chains. Rows are unified per CDR3 protein, each entry keeping the most common DNA and genes. This sample is represented by 500,000 to 550,000 distinct CDR3 sequences; 12% of them were singletons. Nearly 7% of the sample is taken by the ten largest. Their antigens are not known. The study at large found these results: Blood from ankylosing spondylitis patients appeared to be characterized by a TCR beta motif made up of under 10 highly homologous amino acid variants.

Sequencing input: blood, either unsorted or a sorted T cell fraction (not recorded which). These receptors originate from a male donor with ankylosing spondylitis.

This clonotype has more than one count but fewer than ten. The chain carries TRBV9 and TRBJ1-1; D gene ambiguous. The CDR3 covers 13 residues. V lost 0 bases and J 5 bases, leaving 8 bases between the germline ends. Germline CDR1 is SGDLS and CDR2 is YYNGEE. The CDR3 region has the DNA TGTGCCAGCAGCGTAGGCCAGAGGACTGAAGCTTTCTTT. Its protein product is CASSVGQRTEAFF.

The rearrangement uses TRBV30 and TRBJ1-2; D unclear. Germline CDR1 reads GTSNPN; CDR2 reads SVGIG (reference sequence). Trimming removed 0 bases at V and 8 bases at J, with 10 bases between. This CDR3 is built from 12 residues. CDR3 sequence reads: CAWSVRVRGYTF. The CDR3 DNA follows: TGTGCCTGGAGTGTAAGGGTGAGGGGCTACACCTTC.

Ten or more counts support this clonotype. This chain uses TRBV12-3 or TRBV12-4 with TRBJ2-1, with 14 bases that match TRBD2. The CDR3 has 17 amino acids. The V gene end was trimmed by 4 bases and the J gene end by 3 bases; junction bases not matched to a gene: 5. The CDR3 sequence is CASSSGTSGGIYNEQFF. Here the CDR3 DNA reads TGTGCCAGCAGTTCGGGGACTAGCGGGGGTATCTACAATGAGCAGTTCTTC.

This clonotype was observed at least ten times. CDR3 sequence: CATSDVGLAFF. The CDR3 DNA sequence: TGTGCCACCAGTGATGTCGGCTTGGCTTTCTTT. The chain has TRBV24-1 and TRBJ1-1; no definite D call. The germline gives CDR1 KGHDR, CDR2 SFDVKD. Trimming stripped 3 bases from V and 11 bases from J, with 9 bases between. The CDR3 totals 11 residues.

This clonotype came up a few times. The J gene is TRBJ2-1, the V gene TRBV5-1; D is unresolved. The CDR3 is 15 residues long. Trimming pared 0 bases from V and 4 bases from J, leaving 11 bases between. Germline V gene sequence: CDR1 SGHRS, CDR2 YFSETQ. CDR3 sequence: CASSLDRITYNEQFF. The CDR3 region has the DNA TGCGCCAGCAGCTTGGATCGGATCACTTACAATGAGCAGTTCTTC.

The chain employs TRBV6-1 and TRBJ2-7; D is ambiguous. The CDR3 totals 14 residues. The V and J ends lost 0 bases and 0 bases respectively, with 6 bases between them. CDR1 is MNHNS and CDR2 is SASEGT in the germline V gene. CDR3 amino acids: CASSEAVISYEQYV. In DNA, the CDR3 is TGTGCCAGCAGTGAAGCCGTTATCTCCTACGAGCAGTACGTC.

V is TRBV12-3 or TRBV12-4 and J is TRBJ1-5; no reliable D call. This CDR3 has 14 amino acids. The V end was cut by 0 bases, the J end by 3 bases, with 6 bases between. The CDR3 reads CASSLATFNQPQHF. The CDR3 region has the DNA TGTGCCAGCAGTTTAGCGACTTTCAATCAGCCCCAGCATTTT.

The V call is TRBV12-3 or TRBV12-4, the J call TRBJ2-5; 8 bases are shared with TRBD1. With 4 bases clipped from V and 1 base from J, the junction kept 2 bases outside the gene matches. The length of the CDR3 is 14 residues. CDR3: CASSYRGVQETQYF. CDR3 nucleotide sequence: TGTGCCAGCAGTTACAGGGGGGTCCAAGAGACCCAGTACTTC.

In this sample, this clonotype turned up a few times. The chain is built from TRBV5-6 and TRBJ1-4, with D possibly TRBD1 on 6 matching bases. This CDR3 contains 14 residues. Trimming left V 6 bases short and J 8 bases short, with 17 bases between. Looked up from germline, CDR1 is SGHDT and CDR2 is YYEEEE. CDR3 coding DNA: TGTGCCAGCAATTTCGACAGGAAAGGCGAAAAACTGTTTTTT. Protein sequence: CASNFDRKGEKLFF. Full variable domain (missing parts from reference TRBV5-6 and TRBJ1-4): DAGVTQSPTHLIKTRGQQVTLRCSPKSGHDTVSWYQQALGQGPQFIFQYYEEEERQRGNFPDRFSGHQFPNYSSELNVNALLLGDSALYLCASNFDRKGEKLFFGSGTQLSVL.

The chain employs TRBV20-1 and TRBJ2-5, with 8 positions matching TRBD1. Losses at the gene ends were 6 bases for V and 5 bases for J; bases not matched to a gene: 5. The CDR3 loop spans 12 amino acids. The germline V gene has CDR1 DFQATT and CDR2 SNEGSKA (reference sequence). Here the CDR3 reads CSATDRAETQYF. The CDR3 DNA reads as TGCAGTGCCACGGACAGGGCGGAGACCCAGTACTTC.

This clonotype occurred many times. The CDR3 loop reads CASSLTGGGYGYTF. The CDR3 nucleotides are TGCGCCAGCTCGTTGACAGGCGGAGGCTATGGCTACACCTTC. J is TRBJ1-2 and V is TRBV5-1; possibly TRBD1 for D (6 bases). This CDR3 has 14 residues. Germline CDR1 reads SGHRS; CDR2 reads YFSETQ. The germline V and J ends were trimmed by 7 bases and 4 bases, with 17 bases remaining between them.

This clonotype was picked up many times. The J gene is TRBJ1-1, the V gene TRBV7-9; D may be TRBD1 (6 bases). Looked up from germline, CDR1 is SEHNR and CDR2 is FQNEAQ (reference sequence). The CDR3 contains 14 residues. Between the trimmed V and J ends, which lost 1 base and 11 bases, there was a span of 17 bases. For the CDR3, the DNA is TGTGCCAGCAGCTTAGAAGGAGGGCGAGGGGGGGCTTTCTTT. Its translation is CASSLEGGRGGAFF.

The chain uses TRBV27 and TRBJ1-1, with D possibly TRBD1 on 6 matching bases. The germline V and J ends were trimmed by 6 bases and 7 bases, with 15 bases remaining between them. Per the germline V gene, CDR1 is MNHEY and CDR2 is SMNVEV (reference sequence). The CDR3 runs 13 residues. The CDR3 protein is CASSEPTGLEAFF. CDR3 nucleotide sequence: TGTGCCAGCAGCGAACCGACAGGTCTTGAAGCTTTCTTT.

This clonotype was seen at least ten times. V and J are TRBV20-1 and TRBJ2-4; 9 nucleotides line up with TRBD1. The V segment lost 6 bases and the J segment 1 base; nucleotides outside the gene matches: 10. CDR3 length: 16 residues. CDR1 and CDR2 (germline): DFQATT, SNEGSKA (reference sequence). The CDR3 loop is CSAITGTGLAKNIQYF. The DNA of the CDR3 is TGCAGTGCCATCACCGGGACAGGGCTGGCCAAAAACATTCAGTACTTC.